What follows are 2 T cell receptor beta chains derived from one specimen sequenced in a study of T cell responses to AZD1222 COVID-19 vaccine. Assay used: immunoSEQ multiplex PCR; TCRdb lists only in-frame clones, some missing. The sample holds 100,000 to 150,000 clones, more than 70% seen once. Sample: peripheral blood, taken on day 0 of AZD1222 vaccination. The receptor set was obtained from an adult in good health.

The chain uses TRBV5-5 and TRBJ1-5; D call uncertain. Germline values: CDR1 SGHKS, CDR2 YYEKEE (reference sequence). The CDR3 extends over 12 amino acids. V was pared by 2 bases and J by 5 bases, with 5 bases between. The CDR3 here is CASSFQDQPQHF. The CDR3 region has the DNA TGTGCCAGCAGCTTTCAGGATCAGCCCCAGCATTTT.

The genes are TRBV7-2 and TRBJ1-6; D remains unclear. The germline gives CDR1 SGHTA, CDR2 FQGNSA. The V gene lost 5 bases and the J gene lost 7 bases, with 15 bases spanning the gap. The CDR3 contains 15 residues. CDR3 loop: CASSPALTGNSPLHF. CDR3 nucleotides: TGTGCCAGCAGCCCGGCCCTGACGGGCAATTCACCCCTCCACTTT.